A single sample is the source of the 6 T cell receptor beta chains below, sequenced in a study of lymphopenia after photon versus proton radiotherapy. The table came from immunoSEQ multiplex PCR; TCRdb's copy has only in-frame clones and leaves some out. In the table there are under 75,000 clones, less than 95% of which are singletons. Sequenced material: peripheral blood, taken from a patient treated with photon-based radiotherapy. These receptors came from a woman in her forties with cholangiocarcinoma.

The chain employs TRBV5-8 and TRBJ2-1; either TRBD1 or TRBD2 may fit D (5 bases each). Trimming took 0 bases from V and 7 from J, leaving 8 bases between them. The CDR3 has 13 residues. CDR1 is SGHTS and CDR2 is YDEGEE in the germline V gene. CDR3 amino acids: CASSLARGNEQFF. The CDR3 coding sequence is TGTGCCAGCAGCTTGGCGAGGGGTAATGAGCAGTTCTTC.

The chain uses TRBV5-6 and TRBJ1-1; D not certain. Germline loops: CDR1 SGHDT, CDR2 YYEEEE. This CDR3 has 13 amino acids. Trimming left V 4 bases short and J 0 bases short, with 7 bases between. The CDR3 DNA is TGTGCCAGCAGCCTTAACATGAACACTGAAGCTTTCTTT. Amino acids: CASSLNMNTEAFF.

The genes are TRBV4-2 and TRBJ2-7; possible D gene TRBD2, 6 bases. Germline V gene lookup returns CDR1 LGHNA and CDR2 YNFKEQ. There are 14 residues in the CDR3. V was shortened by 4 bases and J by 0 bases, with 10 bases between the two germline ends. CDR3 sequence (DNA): TGTGCCAGCAGCCCGGAGACTAGCTCCTACGAGCAGTACTTC. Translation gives CASSPETSSYEQYF.

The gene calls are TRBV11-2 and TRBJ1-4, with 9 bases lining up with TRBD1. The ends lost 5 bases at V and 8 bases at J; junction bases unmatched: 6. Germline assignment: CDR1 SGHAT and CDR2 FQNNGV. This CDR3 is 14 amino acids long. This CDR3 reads CASSTRTGEEKLFF. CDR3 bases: TGTGCCAGCAGCACCAGGACAGGGGAAGAAAAACTGTTTTTT.

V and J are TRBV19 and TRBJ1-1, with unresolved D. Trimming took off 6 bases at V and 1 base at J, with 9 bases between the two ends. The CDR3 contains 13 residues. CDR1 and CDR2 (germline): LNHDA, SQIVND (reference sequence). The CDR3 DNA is TGTGCCAGTAGCACCGACGAGAACACTGAAGCTTTCTTT. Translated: CASSTDENTEAFF. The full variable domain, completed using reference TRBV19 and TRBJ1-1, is DGGITQSPKYLFRKEGQNVTLSCEQNLNHDAMYWYRQDPGQGLRLIYYSQIVNDFQKGDIAEGYSVSREKKESFPLTVTSAQKNPTAFYLCASSTDENTEAFFGQGTRLTVV.

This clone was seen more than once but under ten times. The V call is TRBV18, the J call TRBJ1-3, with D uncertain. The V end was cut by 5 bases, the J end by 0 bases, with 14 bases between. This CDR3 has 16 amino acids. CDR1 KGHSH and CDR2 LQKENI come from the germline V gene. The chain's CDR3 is CASSSMDLDSGNTIYF. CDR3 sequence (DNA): TGTGCCAGCTCATCCATGGACTTAGACTCTGGAAACACCATATATTTT.